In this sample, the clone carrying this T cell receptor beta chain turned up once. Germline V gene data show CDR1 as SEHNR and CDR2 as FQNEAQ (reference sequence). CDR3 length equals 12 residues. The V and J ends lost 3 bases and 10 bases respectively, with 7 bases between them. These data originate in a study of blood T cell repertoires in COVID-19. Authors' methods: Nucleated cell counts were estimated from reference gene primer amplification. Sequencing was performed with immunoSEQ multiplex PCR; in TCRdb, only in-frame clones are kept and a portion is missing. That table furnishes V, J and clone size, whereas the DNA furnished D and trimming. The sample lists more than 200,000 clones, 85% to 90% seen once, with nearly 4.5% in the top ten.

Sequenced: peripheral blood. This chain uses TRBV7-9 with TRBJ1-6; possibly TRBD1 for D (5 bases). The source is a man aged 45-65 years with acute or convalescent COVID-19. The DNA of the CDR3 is TGTGCCAGCAGCTTTGGGGGGTCACCCCTCCACTTT. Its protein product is CASSFGGSPLHF.